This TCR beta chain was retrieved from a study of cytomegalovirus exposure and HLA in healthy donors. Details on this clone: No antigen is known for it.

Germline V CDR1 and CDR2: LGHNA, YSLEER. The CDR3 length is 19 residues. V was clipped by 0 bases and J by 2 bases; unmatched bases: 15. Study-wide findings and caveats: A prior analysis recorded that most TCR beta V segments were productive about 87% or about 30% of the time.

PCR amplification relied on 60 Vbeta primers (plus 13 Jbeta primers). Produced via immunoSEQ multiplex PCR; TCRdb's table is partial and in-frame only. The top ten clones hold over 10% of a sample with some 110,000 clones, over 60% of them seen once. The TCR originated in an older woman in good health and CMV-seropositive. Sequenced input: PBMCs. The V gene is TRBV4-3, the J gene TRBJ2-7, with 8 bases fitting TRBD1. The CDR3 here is CASSQDYGPDSGGAYEQYF. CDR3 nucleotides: TGCGCCAGCAGCCAAGATTACGGCCCCGACTCAGGGGGCGCCTACGAGCAGTACTTC.